This passage covers 26 T cell receptor beta chains from one sample sequenced in a study of blood T cell repertoires in COVID-19. Libraries were prepared by immunoSEQ multiplex PCR; TCRdb keeps only in-frame clonotypes and omits some of them. Among about 160,000 clones listed, around 84% were seen once. What was sequenced was peripheral blood. These receptors were obtained from a woman older than 75 with acute or convalescent COVID-19.

The chain is built from TRBV5-1 and TRBJ2-7; D may be TRBD1 (7 bases). Trimming pared 3 bases from V and 3 bases from J, leaving 16 bases between. The germline CDR1 and CDR2 sequences are SGHRS and YFSETQ. This CDR3 has 15 amino acids. The CDR3 bases are TGCGCCAGCAGCTCAGCAGGGCAGGGGGGCTACGAGCAGTACTTC. It translates to CASSSAGQGGYEQYF.

The CDR3 DNA follows: TGTGCCAGCAGTTTAGTTGTCGGCTATGGCTACACCTTC. The encoded protein is CASSLVVGYGYTF. The chain carries TRBV12-3 or TRBV12-4 and TRBJ1-2; no clear D gene. V was cut by 1 base and J by 4 bases, with 7 bases left in between. The CDR3 consists of 13 residues.

This chain connects TRBV11-1 to TRBJ2-2, with 7 bases lining up with TRBD2. The CDR3 runs to 13 residues. V gave up 1 base and J gave up 7 bases; unmatched junction bases: 0. CDR1 SGHAT and CDR2 FQDESV come from the germline V gene (reference sequence). The CDR3 is CASSLGDYGELFF. In DNA form, the CDR3 reads TGTGCCAGCAGCTTAGGGGACTACGGGGAGCTGTTTTTT. Looking up the rest from reference TRBV11-1 and TRBJ2-2 gives the full variable domain: EAEVAQSPRYKITEKSQAVAFWCDPISGHATLYWYRQILGQGPELLVQFQDESVVDDSQLPKDRFSAERLKGVDSTLKIQPAELGDSAMYLCASSLGDYGELFFGEGSRLTVL.

This clone has just a few counts. The chain links TRBV10-3 to TRBJ1-5, with 10 bases identical to TRBD1. Germline loops: CDR1 ENHRY, CDR2 SYGVKD. J lost 3 bases, V lost 6 bases, and 2 bases had no gene match. This CDR3 spans 14 amino acids. The CDR3: CAIRGTGDNQPQHF. The CDR3, as DNA: TGTGCCATCAGGGGGACAGGGGACAATCAGCCCCAGCATTTT.

The chain joins TRBV19 to TRBJ1-5; D ambiguous. The germline V and J ends were trimmed by 5 bases and 5 bases, with 10 bases remaining between them. Germline V gene data show CDR1 as LNHDA and CDR2 as SQIVND (reference sequence). CDR3 size: 13 residues. As DNA, the CDR3 is TGTGCCAGTAGTCTAAGCTTCGATCAGCCCCAGCATTTT. It is translated as CASSLSFDQPQHF. Drawing the rest from reference TRBV19 and TRBJ1-5, the complete variable domain is DGGITQSPKYLFRKEGQNVTLSCEQNLNHDAMYWYRQDPGQGLRLIYYSQIVNDFQKGDIAEGYSVSREKKESFPLTVTSAQKNPTAFYLCASSLSFDQPQHFGDGTRLSIL.

The chain carries TRBV6-2 or TRBV6-3 and TRBJ2-1, with 11 bases that match TRBD2. The ends lost 5 bases at V and 0 bases at J; junction bases unmatched: 9. The CDR3 contains 18 residues. Germline V gene lookup returns CDR1 MNHEY and CDR2 SVGEGT. The CDR3 loop is CASSPGLAVRRSYNEQFF. CDR3 DNA: TGTGCCAGCAGTCCGGGACTAGCGGTGAGACGCTCCTACAATGAGCAGTTCTTC.

In its sample, this clone was seen once. J is TRBJ2-3 and V is TRBV19; D might be TRBD2 (6 bases). This CDR3 contains 15 residues. CDR1 LNHDA and CDR2 SQIVND come from the germline V gene (reference sequence). V was pared by 1 base and J by 3 bases, with 11 bases between. The CDR3 region is CASSIGAGGTDTQYF. CDR3 DNA sequence: TGTGCCAGTAGTATAGGGGCAGGAGGGACAGATACGCAGTATTTT. The full variable domain, rest sourced from reference TRBV19 and TRBJ2-3, is DGGITQSPKYLFRKEGQNVTLSCEQNLNHDAMYWYRQDPGQGLRLIYYSQIVNDFQKGDIAEGYSVSREKKESFPLTVTSAQKNPTAFYLCASSIGAGGTDTQYFGPGTRLTVL.

V is TRBV7-6 and J is TRBJ1-2, with D possibly matching TRBD1 (5 bases). The CDR3 is made up of 15 amino acids. V lost 1 base and J 6 bases, leaving 15 bases between the germline ends. From germline, CDR1 is SGHVS and CDR2 FNYEAQ. The CDR3 spells CASSLETAGLHGYTF. The CDR3 bases are TGTGCCAGCAGCTTAGAGACTGCAGGGTTACATGGCTACACCTTC.

The chain recombines TRBV28 with TRBJ1-2; D unclear. Trimming left V 1 base short and J 6 bases short, with 12 bases between. This CDR3 region has 14 residues. Germline CDR1 and CDR2: MDHEN and SYDVKM. For the CDR3, the DNA is TGTGCCAGCAGTTTATTAGTAGAACGGGATGGCTACACCTTC. Translated: CASSLLVERDGYTF.

This chain links TRBV13 with TRBJ2-7, with 9 bases identical to TRBD2. The V gene's germline CDR1 is PRHDT and CDR2 FYEKMQ (reference sequence). The CDR3 spans 16 residues. J gave up 5 bases and V 3 bases, and 11 bases lay outside the gene matches. The CDR3 here is CASSLGVAGVGDEQYF. The DNA of the CDR3 is TGTGCCAGCAGCTTGGGGGTAGCGGGAGTAGGGGACGAGCAGTACTTC. Looking up the rest from reference TRBV13 and TRBJ2-7 gives the full variable domain: AAGVIQSPRHLIKEKRETATLKCYPIPRHDTVYWYQQGPGQDPQFLISFYEKMQSDKGSIPDRFSAQQFSDYHSELNMSSLELGDSALYFCASSLGVAGVGDEQYFGPGTRLTVT.

Written as DNA, the CDR3 is TGTGCCAGCAGCCGCAGTGGCAGGGCGTCATTACAAGAGACCCAGTACTTC. It codes for CASSRSGRASLQETQYF. The chain combines TRBV7-6 with TRBJ2-5; TRBD1 is a possible D gene (5 bases). The CDR3 consists of 17 residues. With 5 bases removed from V and 2 bases from J, the gap between germline ends came to 21 bases. The germline CDR1 and CDR2 sequences are SGHVS and FNYEAQ.

The chain uses TRBV5-6 and TRBJ1-5, with TRBD1 identical over 8 bases. The CDR3 consists of 17 residues. In germline, CDR1 is SGHDT, CDR2 YYEEEE. The V segment lost 1 base and the J segment 6 bases; nucleotides outside the gene matches: 12. CDR3 protein: CASSLRSRTGFVQPQHF. CDR3 DNA sequence: TGTGCCAGCAGCTTGAGATCCAGGACAGGGTTTGTTCAGCCCCAGCATTTT.

This chain joins TRBV14 and TRBJ2-2; D not certain. This CDR3 region has 14 residues. The V gene lost 0 bases and the J gene lost 6 bases, with 8 bases spanning the gap. In germline, CDR1 is SGHDN, CDR2 FVKESK. CDR3 residues: CASSQEIRSGELFF. The CDR3 DNA sequence: TGTGCCAGCAGCCAAGAAATCAGGTCCGGGGAGCTGTTTTTT.

The chain employs TRBV6-2 or TRBV6-3 and TRBJ1-3; no reliable D call. Trimming shortened V by 2 bases and J by 0 bases, and 11 bases separated the two germline ends. The CDR3 totals 16 residues. CDR1 and CDR2 from the germline V gene are MNHEY and SVGEGT. CDR3 sequence reads: CASSYGLIGSGNTIYF. The CDR3 DNA sequence: TGTGCCAGCAGTTACGGACTCATCGGCTCTGGAAACACCATATATTTT.

The chain couples TRBV5-1 to TRBJ2-2; TRBD2 matches 8 bases. Germline V gives CDR1 SGHRS, CDR2 YFSETQ. The CDR3 is made up of 16 amino acids. The V and J ends lost 4 bases and 7 bases, in that order; junction bases with no gene match: 12. DNA for the CDR3: TGCGCCAGCAGCCCGAATGGCGGGGGGAAGGACGGGGAGCTGTTTTTT. It is translated as CASSPNGGGKDGELFF.

V and J are TRBV5-4 and TRBJ2-5; D is perhaps TRBD2 (5 bases). The germline V and J ends were trimmed by 3 bases and 1 base, with 13 bases remaining between them. Germline assignment: CDR1 SGHNT and CDR2 YYREEE (reference sequence). The CDR3 has 15 amino acids. Here the CDR3 reads CASSSDFNLQETQYF. Here the CDR3 DNA reads TGTGCCAGCAGCTCGGACTTCAACCTCCAAGAGACCCAGTACTTC.

The gene calls are TRBV3-1 (or the pseudogene TRBV3-2) and TRBJ1-2; 11 nucleotides match TRBD1. This CDR3 is built from 16 residues. Germline V CDR1 and CDR2: LGHDT, YNNKEL (reference sequence). With V trimmed by 6 bases and J by 6 bases, 12 bases remained unmatched. The CDR3 bases are TGTGCCAGCAGGGGCCTCGGGACAGGGGGTCTGGATGGCTACACCTTC. This translates into CASRGLGTGGLDGYTF.

The chain joins TRBV7-2 to TRBJ1-3; 7 positions match TRBD1. This CDR3 spans 15 amino acids. V lost 5 bases, J lost 12 bases, and 16 bases stayed unmatched. CDR1 SGHTA and CDR2 FQGNSA come from the germline V gene. The CDR3 sequence is CASSQGVTGPRGIYF. CDR3 DNA: TGTGCCAGCAGCCAGGGGGTGACAGGGCCCCGTGGCATATATTTT.

The rearrangement joins TRBV2 to TRBJ2-2, with 8 bases lining up with TRBD1. The V gene's germline CDR1 is SNHLY and CDR2 FYNNEI. This CDR3 is 13 amino acids long. V lost 6 bases and J lost 6; bases outside the gene matches: 3. CDR3 sequence: CASRDRAAGELFF. The CDR3 DNA is TGTGCCAGCAGGGACAGGGCAGCCGGGGAGCTGTTTTTT.

As for this clone: The sample contains more than one DNA sequence encoding this CDR3. The V call is TRBV5-1, the J call TRBJ2-1, with TRBD2 matching 13 bases. Trimming at V came to 2 bases and at J to 5 bases, leaving 1 base not matched to a gene. CDR3 length: 15 residues. CDR1 and CDR2 from the germline V gene are SGHRS and YFSETQ. The CDR3 protein is CASSLLAGGNNEQFF. Written as DNA, the CDR3 is TGCGCCAGCAGCTTACTAGCGGGGGGGAACAATGAGCAGTTCTTC.

The rearrangement links TRBV18 to TRBJ2-7; D uncertain. The CDR3 consists of 16 residues. V was pared by 3 bases and J by 2 bases, with 17 bases between. Germline values: CDR1 KGHSH, CDR2 LQKENI. CDR3 bases: TGTGCCAGCTCACCGAGCTTTGATCCCCTACCCTACGAGCAGTACTTC. The encoded protein is CASSPSFDPLPYEQYF.

The chain couples TRBV6-4 to TRBJ2-7; D is uncertain. CDR3 length equals 18 residues. The germline V and J ends were trimmed by 0 bases and 2 bases, with 20 bases remaining between them. Germline values: CDR1 MRHNA, CDR2 SNTAGT. CDR3 sequence (DNA): TGTGCCAGCAGTGACTCGATATTCACAGTACAAATAACCTACGAGCAGTACTTC. Translation: CASSDSIFTVQITYEQYF.

CDR3 DNA sequence: TGCGCCAGCAGCCAGTCCGCGGGCCGGACTGAGACCCAGTACTTC. Amino acid sequence: CASSQSAGRTETQYF. The chain combines TRBV4-3 with TRBJ2-5, with D possibly matching TRBD2 (5 bases). Germline V CDR1 and CDR2: LGHNA, YSLEER. The CDR3 is 15 amino acids. Trimming pared 3 bases from V and 5 bases from J, leaving 16 bases between.

This chain's CDR3 is CASSIQGTSSGNTIYF. CDR3 coding DNA: TGTGCCAGTAGTATCCAGGGGACTAGCTCTGGAAACACCATATATTTT. This sequence joins TRBV19 and TRBJ1-3; TRBD1 is a possible D gene (6 bases). V lost 3 bases and J 0 bases, leaving 12 bases between the germline ends. Germline V lookup: CDR1 LNHDA, CDR2 SQIVND (reference sequence). The CDR3 contains 16 residues.

The gene calls are TRBV7-2 and TRBJ1-3, with D unresolved. In germline, CDR1 is SGHTA, CDR2 FQGNSA. The CDR3 is 15 amino acids. Trimming took off 0 bases at V and 1 base at J, with 7 bases between the two ends. CDR3 protein: CASSLAVSSGNTIYF. CDR3 DNA sequence: TGTGCCAGCAGCTTAGCGGTCAGTTCTGGAAACACCATATATTTT.

J is TRBJ1-4 and V is TRBV6-5; D unclear. The V gene's germline CDR1 is MNHEY and CDR2 SVGAGI. The CDR3 runs 14 residues. V lost 10 bases, J lost 3 bases, and 15 bases lay in between. This chain's CDR3 is CATSDPGANEKLFF. Here the CDR3 DNA reads TGTGCCACCTCAGACCCCGGGGCTAATGAAAAACTGTTTTTT.